This entry lists 16 T cell receptor beta chains sequenced from one sample in a study of T-cell memory formation after mild COVID-19. Each CDR3 protein gets one entry after TCRdb re-called the 5' RACE reads with MiXCR. Here the sample spans about 300,000 distinct CDR3 sequences, 19% being singletons. The specimen sequenced was PBMCs or a T cell subset sorted from them (not recorded which). The receptor set was obtained from a man aged 18 to 29 who had mild COVID-19 (a few samples of this study predate the infection). Cell type and time point are not known.

The chain joins TRBV4-3 to TRBJ2-2, with unresolved D. Trimming cost V 8 bases and J 1 base, with 14 bases left between them. CDR1 is LGHNA and CDR2 is YSLEER in the germline V gene. The CDR3 contains 15 residues. This CDR3 is CASARVGLNTGELFF. CDR3 DNA: TGCGCCAGCGCCCGAGTGGGATTGAACACCGGGGAGCTGTTTTTT.

This clonotype has just a few counts. The chain recombines TRBV7-9 with TRBJ2-6; D call uncertain. The CDR3 runs 14 residues. Germline CDR1 SEHNR, CDR2 FQNEAQ (reference sequence). V was pared by 2 bases and J by 1 base, with 3 bases between. The CDR3: CASSLMSGANVLTF. DNA of the CDR3: TGTGCCAGCAGCTTAATGTCTGGGGCCAACGTCCTGACTTTC.

This clonotype appeared a few times. The CDR3 is CASSQDSGTGANVLTF. Written as DNA, the CDR3 is TGCGCCAGCAGCCAAGACTCCGGGACTGGGGCCAACGTCCTGACTTTC. This rearrangement joins TRBV4-3 to TRBJ2-6; possible D gene TRBD2, 5 bases. Trimming pared 0 bases from V and 2 bases from J, leaving 8 bases between. Germline V CDR1 and CDR2: LGHNA, YSLEER. This CDR3 comprises 16 residues.

This clonotype was seen a few times. The chain couples TRBV4-1 to TRBJ1-2; D is ambiguous. CDR3 length equals 13 residues. Germline V CDR1 and CDR2: MGHRA, YSYEKL. V lost 4 bases to trimming and J lost 8 bases, with 14 bases between them. The CDR3 bases are TGCGCCAGCAGCCTCCCTACTGGGTACGGCTACACCTTC. Translating gives CASSLPTGYGYTF.

The V and J genes are TRBV5-1 and TRBJ2-7, with D perhaps TRBD1 or TRBD2 (7 bases each). Germline CDR1 SGHRS, CDR2 YFSETQ. Trimming took off 1 base at V and 6 bases at J, with 17 bases between the two ends. This CDR3 has 15 amino acids. This chain's CDR3 is CASSLYGTGEGEQYF. The CDR3 bases are TGCGCCAGCAGCTTGTATGGTACAGGGGAGGGCGAGCAGTACTTC.

This clonotype was observed a few times. The chain couples TRBV24-1 to TRBJ1-1; D gene ambiguous. This CDR3 comprises 10 residues. Looked up from germline, CDR1 is KGHDR and CDR2 is SFDVKD. As DNA, the CDR3 is TGTGGCCGGCCGAACACTGAAGCTTTCTTT. Protein: CGRPNTEAFF.

This clonotype has a handful of counts. The chain has TRBV12-3 or TRBV12-4 and TRBJ2-2; 8 bases line up with TRBD2. The CDR3 is 19 amino acids. Unmatched junction bases numbered 20, after V lost 6 bases and J lost 5 bases. CDR3 DNA sequence: TGTGCCAGCAGATTTTCCGGCAGGGCTAGCGGGTCAGGAACCGGGGAGCTGTTTTTT. The encoded protein is CASRFSGRASGSGTGELFF.

This clonotype has just a few counts. The genes are TRBV7-2 and TRBJ1-1; D is perhaps TRBD1 (6 bases). The V end lost 5 bases, the J end lost 4 bases, and 14 bases lay between the germline ends. Germline CDR1 SGHTA, CDR2 FQGNSA. CDR3 length: 14 residues. CDR3 sequence (DNA): TGTGCCAGCAGCCCAGACAGGTGGGGCACTGAAGCTTTCTTT. Amino acid sequence: CASSPDRWGTEAFF.

This clonotype was found many times. The chain employs TRBV7-3 and TRBJ2-5, with 7 positions matching TRBD2. Trimming cost V 0 bases and J 5 bases; bases outside gene matches: 9. CDR1 and CDR2 (germline): SGHTA, FQGTGA. The CDR3 extends over 16 amino acids. The chain's CDR3 is CASSLTGGSSRETQYF. In DNA, the CDR3 is TGTGCCAGCAGCTTAACCGGGGGGAGTTCTCGGGAGACCCAGTACTTC.

This rearrangement joins TRBV6-5 to TRBJ1-1; D is unclear. The CDR3 has 15 residues. CDR1 is MNHEY and CDR2 is SVGAGI in the germline V gene. The V end was cut by 0 bases, the J end by 4 bases, with 12 bases between. CDR3 sequence: CASSYSLKTGTEAFF. DNA of the CDR3: TGTGCCAGCAGTTACTCGCTAAAAACGGGCACTGAAGCTTTCTTT.

The chain recombines TRBV5-1 with TRBJ2-1, with D maybe TRBD2 (5 bases). Germline V gives CDR1 SGHRS, CDR2 YFSETQ. V shed 4 bases and J shed 10 bases, with 15 bases lying between them. The CDR3 is 13 amino acids. CDR3 amino acids: CASSGPGSDEQFF. CDR3 DNA: TGCGCCAGCAGCGGGCCGGGGAGCGACGAGCAGTTCTTC. The full variable domain, its missing parts supplied by reference TRBV5-1 and TRBJ2-1, is KAGVTQTPRYLIKTRGQQVTLSCSPISGHRSVSWYQQTPGQGLQFLFEYFSETQRNKGNFPGRFSGRQFSNSRSEMNVSTLELGDSALYLCASSGPGSDEQFFGPGTRLTVL.

This chain connects TRBV20-1 to TRBJ1-6; D is unclear. The ends were cut back, 5 bases at V and 1 base at J, with 18 bases in the middle. From germline, CDR1 is DFQATT and CDR2 SNEGSKA (reference sequence). This CDR3 has 17 amino acids. CDR3 amino acids: CSAPKTGSLSYNSPLHF. The CDR3 coding sequence is TGCAGTGCTCCGAAGACGGGATCCCTGTCCTATAATTCACCCCTCCACTTT.

The rearrangement uses TRBV20-1 and TRBJ2-5; D possibly uses TRBD1 or TRBD2 (5 bases each). Deletions cut 0 bases from V and 2 bases from J, with 19 bases between. In germline, CDR1 is DFQATT, CDR2 SNEGSKA (reference sequence). This CDR3 is built from 17 residues. The CDR3 DNA is TGCAGTGCTAGAGACAAGGGCACCGGGACGGTACAAGAGACCCAGTACTTC. This gives the protein CSARDKGTGTVQETQYF.

This clonotype was counted a few times. This chain connects TRBV5-6 to TRBJ2-7; 8 nucleotides match TRBD2. Germline assignment: CDR1 SGHDT and CDR2 YYEEEE. There are 16 residues in the CDR3. V was pared by 1 base and J by 2 bases, with 8 bases of the junction left unmatched. The CDR3 protein is CASSLFRLARTYEQYV. DNA of the CDR3: TGTGCCAGCAGCTTGTTTCGACTAGCGAGGACCTACGAGCAGTACGTC.

The J gene is TRBJ2-1, the V gene TRBV29-1; perhaps TRBD2 as D (6 bases). The ends were cut back, 3 bases at V and 1 base at J, with 13 bases in the middle. In germline, CDR1 is SQVTM, CDR2 ANQGSEA. This CDR3 is built from 15 residues. CDR3 in amino acids: CSVDELAPSYNEQFF. As DNA, the CDR3 is TGCAGCGTTGATGAGCTAGCGCCGTCCTACAATGAGCAGTTCTTC.

The CDR3 region is CAISEIGLAAIRLQETQYF. The CDR3 DNA is TGTGCCATCAGTGAGATAGGACTAGCGGCAATCCGCCTCCAAGAGACCCAGTACTTC. The chain combines TRBV10-3 with TRBJ2-5; TRBD2 agrees at 10 bases. From germline, CDR1 is ENHRY and CDR2 SYGVKD. This CDR3 has 19 residues. Trimming at V came to 2 bases and at J to 1 base, leaving 13 bases not matched to a gene.